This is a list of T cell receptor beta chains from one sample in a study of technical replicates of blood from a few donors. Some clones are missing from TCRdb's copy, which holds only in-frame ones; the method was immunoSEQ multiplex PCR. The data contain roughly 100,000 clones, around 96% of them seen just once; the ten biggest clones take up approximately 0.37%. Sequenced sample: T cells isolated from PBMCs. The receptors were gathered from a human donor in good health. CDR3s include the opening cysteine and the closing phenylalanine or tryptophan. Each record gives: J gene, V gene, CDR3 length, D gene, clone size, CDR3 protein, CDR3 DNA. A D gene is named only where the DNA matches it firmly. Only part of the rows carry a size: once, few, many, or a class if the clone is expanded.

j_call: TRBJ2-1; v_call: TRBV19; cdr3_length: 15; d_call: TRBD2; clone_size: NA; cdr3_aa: CASSDLAGAANEQFF; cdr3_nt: TGTGCCAGTAGTGACTTAGCGGGAGCTGCAAATGAGCAGTTCTTC
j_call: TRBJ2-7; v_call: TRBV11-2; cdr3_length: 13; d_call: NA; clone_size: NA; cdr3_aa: CASSPNGHYEQYF; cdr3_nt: TGTGCCAGCAGCCCCAACGGACACTACGAGCAGTACTTC
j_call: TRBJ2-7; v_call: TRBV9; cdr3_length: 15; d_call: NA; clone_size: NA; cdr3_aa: CASSVGLVNSYEQYF; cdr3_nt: TGTGCCAGCAGCGTAGGTTTAGTGAATTCCTACGAGCAGTACTTC
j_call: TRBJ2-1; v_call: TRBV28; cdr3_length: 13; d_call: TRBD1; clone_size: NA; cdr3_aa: CASSRDRYNEQFF; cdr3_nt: TGTGCCAGCAGCCGGGACAGGTACAATGAGCAGTTCTTC
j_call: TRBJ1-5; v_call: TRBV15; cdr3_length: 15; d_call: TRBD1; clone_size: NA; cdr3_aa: CATGRTGDSLQPQHF; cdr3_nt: TGTGCCACCGGCAGGACAGGGGATAGTCTTCAGCCCCAGCATTTT
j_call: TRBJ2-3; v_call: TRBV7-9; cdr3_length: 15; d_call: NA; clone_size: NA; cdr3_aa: CASSLDNRGTDTQYF; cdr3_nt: TGTGCCAGCAGCTTGGACAACCGAGGCACAGATACGCAGTATTTT
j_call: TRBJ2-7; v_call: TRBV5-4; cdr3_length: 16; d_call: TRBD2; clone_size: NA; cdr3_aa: CASSLGLAGVKHEQYF; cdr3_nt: TGTGCCAGCAGCCTTGGACTAGCGGGGGTCAAACACGAGCAGTACTTC
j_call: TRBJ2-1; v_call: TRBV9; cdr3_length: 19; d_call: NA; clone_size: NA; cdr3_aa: CASSVVLSRDFKTYNEQFF; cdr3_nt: TGTGCCAGCAGCGTAGTTCTTAGCCGCGACTTTAAAACCTACAATGAGCAGTTCTTC
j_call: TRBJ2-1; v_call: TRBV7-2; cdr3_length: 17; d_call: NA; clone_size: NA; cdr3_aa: CASSLAATGSSYNEQFF; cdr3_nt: TGTGCCAGCAGCTTAGCGGCTACCGGGAGCTCCTACAATGAGCAGTTCTTC
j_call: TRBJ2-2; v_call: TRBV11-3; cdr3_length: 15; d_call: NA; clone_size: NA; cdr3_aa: CASSKGLGEAGELFF; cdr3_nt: TGTGCCAGCAGCAAGGGACTGGGGGAGGCCGGGGAGCTGTTTTTT
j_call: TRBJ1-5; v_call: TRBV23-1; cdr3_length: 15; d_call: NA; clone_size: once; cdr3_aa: CASSPGIRSNQPQHF; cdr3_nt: TGCGCCAGCAGTCCAGGGATTAGGAGCAATCAGCCCCAGCATTTT
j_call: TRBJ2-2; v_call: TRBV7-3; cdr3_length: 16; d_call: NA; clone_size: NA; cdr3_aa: CASSLPLASNTGELFF; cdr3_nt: TGTGCCAGCAGCTTACCACTAGCTTCCAACACCGGGGAGCTGTTTTTT
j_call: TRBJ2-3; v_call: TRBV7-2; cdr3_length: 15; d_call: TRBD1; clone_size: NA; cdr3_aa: CASSSNNRGTDTQYF; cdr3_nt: TGTGCCAGCAGCTCTAATAACAGGGGGACCGATACGCAGTATTTT
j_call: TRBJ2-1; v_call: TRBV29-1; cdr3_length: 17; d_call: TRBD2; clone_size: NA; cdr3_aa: CSVEDRGLLAGHNEQFF; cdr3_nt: TGCAGCGTTGAAGATCGGGGTTTGTTAGCGGGACATAATGAGCAGTTCTTC
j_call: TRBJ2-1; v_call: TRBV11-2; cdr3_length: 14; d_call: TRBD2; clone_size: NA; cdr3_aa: CASSLFVLAGELFF; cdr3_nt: TGTGCCAGCAGCTTATTTGTACTAGCGGGAGAACTGTTCTTC
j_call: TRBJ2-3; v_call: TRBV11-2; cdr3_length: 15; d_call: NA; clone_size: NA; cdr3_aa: CASSLAAIQTDTQYF; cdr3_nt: TGTGCCAGCAGCTTAGCTGCAATCCAGACAGATACGCAGTATTTT
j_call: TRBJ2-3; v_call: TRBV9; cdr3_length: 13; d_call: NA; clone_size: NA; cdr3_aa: CASSVESTDTQYF; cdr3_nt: TGTGCCAGCAGCGTCGAGAGCACAGATACGCAGTATTTT
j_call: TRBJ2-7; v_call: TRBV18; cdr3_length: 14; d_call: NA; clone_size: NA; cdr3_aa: CASSPRQGTYEQYF; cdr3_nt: TGTGCCAGCTCACCAAGGCAGGGGACCTACGAGCAGTACTTC
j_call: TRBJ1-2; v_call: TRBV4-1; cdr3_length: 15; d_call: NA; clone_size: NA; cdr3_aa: CASSQSGHMDYGYTF; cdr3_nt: TGCGCCAGCAGCCAATCGGGACATATGGACTATGGCTACACCTTC
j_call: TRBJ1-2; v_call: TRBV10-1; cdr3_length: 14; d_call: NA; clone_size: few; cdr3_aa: CASSESSREGGYTF; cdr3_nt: TGCGCCAGCAGTGAGTCGAGCAGGGAAGGTGGCTACACCTTC
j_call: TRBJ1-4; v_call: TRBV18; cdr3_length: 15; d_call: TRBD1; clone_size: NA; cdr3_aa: CASSPRTGLNEKLFF; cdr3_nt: TGTGCCAGCTCACCTAGGACAGGCCTAAATGAAAAACTGTTTTTT
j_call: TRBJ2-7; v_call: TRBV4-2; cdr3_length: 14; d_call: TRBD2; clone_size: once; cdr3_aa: CASSTSGNAYEQYF; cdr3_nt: TGTGCCAGCAGCACTAGCGGGAACGCCTACGAGCAGTACTTT
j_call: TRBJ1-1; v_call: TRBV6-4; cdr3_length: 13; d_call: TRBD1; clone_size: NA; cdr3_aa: CAGYDRELTEAFF; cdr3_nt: TGTGCCGGATACGACAGGGAACTCACTGAAGCTTTCTTT
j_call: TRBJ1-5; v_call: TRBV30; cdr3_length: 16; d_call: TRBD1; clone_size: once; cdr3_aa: CAWSPRTGLTDQPQHF; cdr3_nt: TGTGCCTGGAGTCCGAGGACAGGGCTAACGGATCAGCCCCAGCATTTT
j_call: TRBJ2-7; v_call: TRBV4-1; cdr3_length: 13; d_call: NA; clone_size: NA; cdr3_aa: CASSQGAYYEQYF; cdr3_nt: TGCGCCAGCAGCCAGGGAGCGTACTACGAGCAGTACTTC
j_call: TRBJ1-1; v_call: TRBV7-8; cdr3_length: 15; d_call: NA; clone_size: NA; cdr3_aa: CASSLALGQNTEAFF; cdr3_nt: TGTGCCAGCAGCTTAGCGCTGGGGCAAAACACTGAAGCTTTCTTT
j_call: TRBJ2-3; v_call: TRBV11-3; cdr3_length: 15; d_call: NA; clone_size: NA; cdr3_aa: CASSLAGISTDTQYF; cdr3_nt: TGTGCCAGCAGCTTAGCCGGGATTTCCACAGATACGCAGTATTTT
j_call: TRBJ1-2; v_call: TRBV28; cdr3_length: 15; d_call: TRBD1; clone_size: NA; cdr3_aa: CASSDQGAGNYGYTF; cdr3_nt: TGTGCCAGCAGTGATCAGGGGGCCGGTAACTATGGCTACACCTTC
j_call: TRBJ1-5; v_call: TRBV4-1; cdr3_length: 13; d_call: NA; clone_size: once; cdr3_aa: CASSLTSSQPQHF; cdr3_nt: TGCGCCAGCAGTCTGACATCCAGTCAGCCCCAGCATTTT
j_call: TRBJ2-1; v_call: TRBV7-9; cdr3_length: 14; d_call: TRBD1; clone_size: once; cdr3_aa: CASSWGTGINEQFF; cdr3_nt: TGTGCCAGCAGCTGGGGGACAGGGATTAATGAGCAGTTCTTC
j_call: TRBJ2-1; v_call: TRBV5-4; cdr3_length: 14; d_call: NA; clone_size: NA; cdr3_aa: CASSLGLVSNEQFF; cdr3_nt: TGTGCCAGCAGCTTGGGACTAGTGTCCAATGAGCAGTTCTTC
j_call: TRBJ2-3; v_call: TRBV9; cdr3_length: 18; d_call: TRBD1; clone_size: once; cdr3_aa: CASSAEGQMDKSTDTQYF; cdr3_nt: TGTGCCAGCAGCGCAGAGGGACAGATGGACAAAAGCACAGATACGCAGTATTTT
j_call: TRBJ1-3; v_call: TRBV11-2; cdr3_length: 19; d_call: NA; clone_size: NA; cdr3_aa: CASSLERGQLKATGNTIYF; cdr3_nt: TGTGCCAGCAGCTTAGAAAGAGGGCAACTAAAAGCTACTGGAAACACCATATATTTT